Each of the 25 T cell receptor beta chains below was sequenced from the same sample in a study of radiation and T cells in renal cell carcinoma. The time point here: baseline pretreatment blood. Treatment indicated: 15 Gy SBRT to primary tumor, nephrectomy 4 weeks later. Using immunoSEQ multiplex PCR, the repertoire was profiled, and TCRdb retains in-frame clones only, with some absent. The sample records approximately 94,000 clones, 82% being singletons. Sequencing was performed on blood, taken from a patient whose treatment included radiotherapy and nephrectomy. Source of these receptors: a man in his 60s with renal cell carcinoma.

The chain uses TRBV10-1 and TRBJ2-3; 16 bases fit TRBD2. Germline-derived CDR1 and CDR2 are WNHNN and SYGVQD (reference sequence). V was pared by 6 bases and J by 6 bases, with 6 bases of the junction left unmatched. The CDR3 loop spans 16 amino acids. The CDR3 bases are TGCGCCAGCAGCGGGACTAGCGGGAGGGCCCTGGATACGCAGTATTTT. Protein: CASSGTSGRALDTQYF.

The rearrangement uses TRBV7-9 and TRBJ2-5, with D possibly matching TRBD1 (6 bases). The germline V gene has CDR1 SEHNR and CDR2 FQNEAQ (reference sequence). V was clipped by 5 bases and J by 5 bases, with 18 bases between them. There are 15 residues in the CDR3. CDR3 coding DNA: TGTGCCAGCAGCACCCTAGGATGGGGGCAGGAGACCCAGTACTTC. Translation gives CASSTLGWGQETQYF.

This clone showed up just once. This chain connects TRBV6-1 to TRBJ1-5; 10 positions agree with TRBD1. CDR1 MNHNS and CDR2 SASEGT come from the germline V gene. Trimming removed 8 bases from V and 7 bases from J; junction bases left unmatched: 8. CDR3 size: 14 residues. CDR3 sequence (DNA): TGTGCCAGCTGGTCAGGGACAGGGGACCAGCCCCAGCATTTT. This translates into CASWSGTGDQPQHF.

The chain has TRBV21-1 and TRBJ2-5; the D call of TRBD1 is as the table states it, not checked on the DNA. TRBV21-1 is deemed a pseudogene. This CDR3 spans 17 amino acids. The CDR3 DNA sequence: TGTGCCAGCAGCAAAAATCAAGGGGGAGGACAGGGGAAGACCCAGTACTTC. Protein: CASSKNQGGGQGKTQYF.

The rearrangement links TRBV7-2 to TRBJ2-1; 14 nucleotides line up with TRBD2. CDR3 length: 15 residues. J lost 5 bases, V lost 6 bases, and 3 bases had no gene match. Germline V gene lookup returns CDR1 SGHTA and CDR2 FQGNSA. CDR3 coding DNA: TGTGCCAGCAGGCCGGGACTAGCGGGAGACAATGAGCAGTTCTTC. It specifies CASRPGLAGDNEQFF.

The chain is built from TRBV19 and TRBJ2-1; weak D call: TRBD2 (5 bases). Germline V gene sequence: CDR1 LNHDA, CDR2 SQIVND (reference sequence). The length of the CDR3 is 15 residues. V was clipped by 5 bases and J by 5 bases, with 16 bases between them. CDR3 in amino acids: CASSPTQRRDNEQFF. In DNA, the CDR3 is TGTGCCAGTAGTCCAACCCAAAGGCGGGACAATGAGCAGTTCTTC.

The genes are TRBV28 and TRBJ2-5; no clear D gene. This CDR3 spans 12 amino acids. With 1 base removed from V and 5 bases from J, the gap between germline ends came to 5 bases. The germline CDR1 and CDR2 sequences are MDHEN and SYDVKM. The CDR3 protein is CASSLYRETQYF. The CDR3 coding sequence is TGTGCCAGCAGTTTATACCGGGAGACCCAGTACTTC.

The chain uses TRBV27 and TRBJ1-5, with 9 bases that match TRBD1. Germline V gene sequence: CDR1 MNHEY, CDR2 SMNVEV (reference sequence). The CDR3 length is 17 residues. The V and J ends lost 5 bases and 2 bases, in that order; junction bases with no gene match: 10. The CDR3 nucleotides read TGTGCCAGCAGTCCCTGGACAGGGGATGAGGGCAATCAGCCCCAGCATTTT. Its protein is CASSPWTGDEGNQPQHF.

This chain joins TRBV18 and TRBJ1-1; D is undetermined. V was shortened by 8 bases and J by 4 bases, with 14 bases between the two germline ends. CDR1 and CDR2 (germline): KGHSH, LQKENI. CDR3 size: 13 residues. The CDR3 DNA follows: TGTGCCAGCGCACGGGAGACGGGCACTGAAGCTTTCTTT. Translated, it gives CASARETGTEAFF.

The V and J genes are TRBV4-3 and TRBJ2-1; the D is unclear. Trimming pared 1 base from V and 2 bases from J, leaving 15 bases between. Germline V gives CDR1 LGHNA, CDR2 YSLEER. The CDR3 loop spans 17 amino acids. CDR3 in amino acids: CASSQGVPAETYNEQFF. The CDR3 DNA reads as TGCGCCAGCAGCCAAGGGGTCCCCGCGGAAACCTACAATGAGCAGTTCTTC.

The V and J genes are TRBV9 and TRBJ1-2; 8 nucleotides align to TRBD1. The germline V gene has CDR1 SGDLS and CDR2 YYNGEE. The CDR3 is made up of 16 amino acids. V lost 0 bases to trimming and J lost 1 base; unmatched junction nucleotides: 5. The CDR3 nucleotides are TGTGCCAGCAGCGTAGTAAAAGGACAGGGTAACTATGGCTACACCTTC. Its translation: CASSVVKGQGNYGYTF. Full variable domain (remainder filled in from reference TRBV9 and TRBJ1-2): DSGVTQTPKHLITATGQRVTLRCSPRSGDLSVYWYQQSLDQGLQFLIQYYNGEERAKGNILERFSAQQFPDLHSELNLSSLELGDSALYFCASSVVKGQGNYGYTFGSGTRLTVV.

The CDR3 loop is CASTLRGGDPYGYTF. In DNA form, the CDR3 reads TGTGCCAGCACCCTAAGGGGAGGCGACCCCTATGGCTACACCTTC. The V gene is TRBV7-9, the J gene TRBJ1-2, with D perhaps matching TRBD1 (5 bases). V was clipped by 7 bases and J by 4 bases, with 19 bases between them. The CDR3 totals 15 residues. Germline V lookup: CDR1 SEHNR, CDR2 FQNEAQ (reference sequence).

The chain employs TRBV5-1 and TRBJ2-7; TRBD2 aligns across 13 bases. This CDR3 contains 16 residues. The V gene end was trimmed by 3 bases and the J gene end by 6 bases; junction bases not matched to a gene: 9. CDR1 SGHRS and CDR2 YFSETQ come from the germline V gene. The CDR3, as DNA: TGCGCCAGCAGCTCGTCGGGACTAGCGGGACAAGGCGAGCAGTACTTC. This gives the protein CASSSSGLAGQGEQYF.

This clone was detected only a few times. The chain couples TRBV18 to TRBJ2-1; D not resolved. The CDR3 length is 14 residues. Germline V gives CDR1 KGHSH, CDR2 LQKENI. V was clipped by 2 bases and J by 7 bases, with 12 bases between them. The CDR3 sequence is CASSPARSTNEQFF. DNA for the CDR3: TGTGCCAGCTCACCAGCTAGATCAACGAATGAGCAGTTCTTC.

The V and J genes are TRBV9 and TRBJ2-3; D tentatively reads TRBD1 or TRBD2 (6 bases each). This CDR3 comprises 15 residues. Trimming cost V 0 bases and J 4 bases, with 12 bases left between them. Looked up from germline, CDR1 is SGDLS and CDR2 is YYNGEE. In nucleotides, the CDR3 is TGTGCCAGCAGCGTAGGAGGGGGGTACTCAGATACGCAGTATTTT. Its protein is CASSVGGGYSDTQYF.

This chain connects TRBV2 to TRBJ1-1; 7 nucleotides line up with TRBD1. This CDR3 contains 17 residues. CDR1 is SNHLY and CDR2 is FYNNEI in the germline V gene. J lost 0 bases, V lost 4 bases, and 11 bases had no gene match. CDR3 residues: CASSVSVQGSMNTEAFF. In DNA form, the CDR3 reads TGTGCCAGCAGTGTTTCGGTACAGGGGAGCATGAACACTGAAGCTTTCTTT.

The genes are TRBV27 and TRBJ2-1; D is possibly TRBD2 (6 bases). V lost 6 bases to trimming and J lost 1 base, with 13 bases between them. The CDR3 covers 15 residues. Germline assignment: CDR1 MNHEY and CDR2 SMNVEV (reference sequence). This CDR3 reads CASRWDLNSYNEQFF. CDR3 in DNA: TGTGCCAGCAGATGGGACTTGAATTCCTACAATGAGCAGTTCTTC.

V gene TRBV13 combines with J gene TRBJ1-2; 10 bases map to TRBD1. In germline, CDR1 is PRHDT, CDR2 FYEKMQ (reference sequence). The CDR3 runs 19 residues. V gave up 5 bases and J gave up 1 base; unmatched junction bases: 16. The CDR3: CASSLYAGTGASFNYGYTF. CDR3 DNA: TGTGCCAGCAGCCTCTATGCCGGGACAGGGGCTTCTTTTAACTATGGCTACACCTTC.

To note about this clone: Other nucleotide sequences from this sample produce the same CDR3. This chain connects TRBV4-2 to TRBJ2-7; TRBD2 agrees at 9 bases. After removal of 0 bases from V and 0 bases from J, the junction contained 0 bases not matched to a gene. This CDR3 has 15 amino acids. Per germline, CDR1 LGHNA and CDR2 YNFKEQ. CDR3 region: CASSQETSGSYEQYF. In nucleotides, the CDR3 is TGTGCCAGCAGCCAAGAGACTAGCGGCTCCTACGAGCAGTACTTC.

CDR3: CASSVVQGQGGETQYF. As DNA, the CDR3 is TGTGCCAGCAGCGTAGTACAGGGACAGGGAGGGGAGACCCAGTACTTC. V usage is TRBV9 and J usage is TRBJ2-5, with 9 bases lining up with TRBD1. V gave up 0 bases and J gave up 5 bases; unmatched junction bases: 8. The V gene's germline CDR1 is SGDLS and CDR2 YYNGEE. The CDR3 extends over 16 amino acids.

For the CDR3, the DNA is TGTGCCATCAGTGGATTACAAGATCCTGGGGCCAACGTCCTGACTTTC. As protein: CAISGLQDPGANVLTF. The rearrangement uses TRBV10-3 and TRBJ2-6; no clear D. Trimming stripped 4 bases from V and 2 bases from J, with 12 bases between. In germline, CDR1 is ENHRY, CDR2 SYGVKD. The CDR3 is made up of 16 amino acids.

The rearrangement uses TRBV4-1 and TRBJ2-1; TRBD2 agrees at 8 bases. Germline trimming cut 1 base from V and 5 bases from J; bases unmatched to any gene: 10. In germline, CDR1 is MGHRA, CDR2 YSYEKL. The CDR3 runs 17 residues. CDR3 bases: TGCGCCAGCAGCCAAGTCGCTCTTCGGGAGGGCCACAATGAGCAGTTCTTC. Its protein is CASSQVALREGHNEQFF.

V and J are TRBV19 and TRBJ2-7, with no clear D. Trimming took 3 bases from V and 0 from J, leaving 21 bases between them. The CDR3 covers 18 residues. The germline V gene has CDR1 LNHDA and CDR2 SQIVND (reference sequence). This chain's CDR3 is CASSITLTPTTFSYEQYF. The CDR3 region has the DNA TGTGCCAGTAGTATCACGTTAACACCGACGACATTCTCCTACGAGCAGTACTTC.

In DNA, the CDR3 is TGCGCCAGCAGCCAAGGATTTTCTAACACAGATACGCAGTATTTT. This gives the protein CASSQGFSNTDTQYF. The chain joins TRBV4-3 to TRBJ2-3, with D unresolved. CDR1 and CDR2 (germline): LGHNA, YSLEER. V was cut by 1 base and J by 2 bases, with 10 bases left in between. This CDR3 comprises 15 residues.

The CDR3 region is CASSEDRITQYF. For the CDR3, the DNA is TGTGCCAGCAGTGAAGATAGGATTACGCAGTATTTT. The chain carries TRBV6-1 and TRBJ2-3; D gene unclear. The V end lost 1 base, the J end lost 8 bases, and 7 bases lay between the germline ends. The CDR3 runs 12 residues. From germline, CDR1 is MNHNS and CDR2 SASEGT.